Sequencing of this T cell receptor beta chain was carried out in a study of CXCR3-negative and CXCR3-positive naive CD8 T cells. Overall study: There were some 140 million TRB reads altogether, and each library had about 1.5 +/- 0.3 million of them.

Preparation of TRB cDNA libraries relied on 5' RACE carrying UMI labels. For each CDR3 protein, TCRdb gives one entry from its re-call of the 5' RACE reads, without DNA. Its table records approximately 8,100 distinct CDR3 sequences. Study observations and caveats: TRB CDR3s were more hydrophobic in CXCR3-positive than in CXCR3-negative naive cells. Comparably high diversity marked both naive subsets, whereas memory CD8+ cells had much lower diversity. Naive cells, whether CXCR3-negative or CXCR3-positive, had similar TRBV-TRBJ usage, while memory cells differed.

About this clonotype: Its target is unknown.

Specimen: naive CXCR3- CD8+ T cells from blood. Subset meaning: CD45RO-CCR7+CD27+CD95- naive CD8+ T cells lacking CXCR3 (TNR3-). This clonotype originated in a human donor in good health. Some clones in this sample may be carry-over from other donors' samples.

CDR3 amino acids: CASSLRGSEQYF. The chain employs TRBV3-1 and TRBJ2-7; the D call of TRBD1 rests on TCRdb alone, since no DNA is present to check it. The CDR3 is 12 amino acids. In germline, CDR1 is LGHDT, CDR2 YNNKEL (reference sequence).